This entry lists 4 T cell receptor beta chains sequenced from one sample in a study of immune evolution from preneoplasia to lung adenocarcinoma. TCRdb's copy holds only in-frame clones and misses some; the assay was immunoSEQ multiplex PCR. The sample has around 41,000 clones, under 80% seen once. Sample: FFPE invasive lung adenocarcinoma tissue. These receptors were collected from a person in their 60s with lung adenocarcinoma.

This rearrangement joins TRBV4-1 to TRBJ2-3, with a tentative D call TRBD2 (6 bases). Trimming took 8 bases from V and 0 from J, leaving 24 bases between them. CDR1 is MGHRA and CDR2 is YSYEKL in the germline V gene. The CDR3 sequence is 18 residues long. The CDR3, as DNA: TGCGCCAGCTCCCTTCGATTTTCGGGAGCCCCCAGCACAGATACGCAGTATTTT. Amino acids: CASSLRFSGAPSTDTQYF.

The V gene is TRBV20-1, the J gene TRBJ2-7; D remains unclear. The CDR3 consists of 11 residues. Trimming shortened V by 2 bases and J by 3 bases, and 5 bases separated the two germline ends. Germline lookup yields CDR1 DFQATT and CDR2 SNEGSKA (reference sequence). The CDR3 region is CSARWSYEQYF. The CDR3 region has the DNA TGCAGTGCTAGATGGAGCTACGAGCAGTACTTC.

The chain recombines TRBV28 with TRBJ2-4; TRBD2 agrees at 7 bases. The CDR3 is 15 residues long. Germline V lookup: CDR1 MDHEN, CDR2 SYDVKM. J gave up 6 bases and V 9 bases, and 14 bases lay outside the gene matches. This CDR3 reads CASSTWAGVGNIQYF. The CDR3 bases are TGTGCCAGTTCGACGTGGGCGGGAGTGGGAAACATTCAGTACTTC.

This clone has just a few counts. The V and J genes are TRBV18 and TRBJ2-7; maybe TRBD1 (6 bases). V was clipped by 2 bases and J by 7 bases, with 21 bases between them. The germline V gene has CDR1 KGHSH and CDR2 LQKENI. The CDR3 runs to 16 residues. The CDR3 nucleotides are TGTGCCAGCTCACCAAACTTGGGCAGGGGATCGGAAGAGCAGTACTTC. It specifies CASSPNLGRGSEEQYF.